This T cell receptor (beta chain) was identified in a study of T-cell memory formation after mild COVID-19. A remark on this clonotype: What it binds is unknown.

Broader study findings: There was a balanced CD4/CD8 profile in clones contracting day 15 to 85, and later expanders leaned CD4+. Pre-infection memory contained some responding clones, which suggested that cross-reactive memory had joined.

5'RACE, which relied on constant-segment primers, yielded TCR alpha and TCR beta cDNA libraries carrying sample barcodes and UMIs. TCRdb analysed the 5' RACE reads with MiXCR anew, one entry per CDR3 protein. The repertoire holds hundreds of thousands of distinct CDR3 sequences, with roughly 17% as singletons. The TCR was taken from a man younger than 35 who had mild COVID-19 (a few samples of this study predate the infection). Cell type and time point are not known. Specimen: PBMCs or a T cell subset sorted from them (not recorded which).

The CDR3: CASSAGQGAGDEQFF. The CDR3 bases are TGTGCCAGCAGCGCCGGACAGGGGGCCGGGGATGAGCAGTTCTTC. The chain joins TRBV7-9 to TRBJ2-1; 11 bases fit TRBD1. Looked up from germline, CDR1 is SEHNR and CDR2 is FQNEAQ (reference sequence). Trimming at V came to 5 bases and at J to 8 bases, leaving 8 bases not matched to a gene. CDR3 size: 15 residues.